These 26 T cell receptor beta chains originate from one sample sequenced in a study of beta chain features in type 1 diabetes. Reverse transcription of all isolated RNA meant that expressed TCRB transcripts were sequenced. Data came from immunoSEQ multiplex PCR; TCRdb stores just in-frame clones and leaves some out. The repertoire holds about 220,000 clones, with approximately 11% as singletons. The specimen was central memory CD4+ T cells from blood. These receptor sequences come from a man between 18 and 35 years old in good health.

This clone was seen a few times. The chain employs TRBV6-1 and TRBJ2-1; the D is unclear. V lost 7 bases and J 4 bases, leaving 11 bases between the germline ends. CDR3 length equals 13 residues. Germline CDR1 and CDR2: MNHNS and SASEGT. This chain's CDR3 is CASIDVAYNEQFF. CDR3 nucleotides: TGTGCCAGCATCGACGTCGCGTACAATGAGCAGTTCTTC.

There are a few counts of this clone. This chain connects TRBV18 to TRBJ2-5; weak D call: TRBD2 (6 bases). Germline CDR1 KGHSH, CDR2 LQKENI. CDR3 length: 14 amino acids. V was clipped by 5 bases and J by 4 bases, with 14 bases between them. As DNA, the CDR3 is TGTGCCAGCTCAGCGGGACTCCTCAGAGAGACCCAGTACTTC. It yields the protein CASSAGLLRETQYF.

This clone was counted only a few times. CDR3 DNA: TGTGCCCCACCGGGACTAGATAGGTTCGCAGATACGCAGTATTTT. Its protein product is CAPPGLDRFADTQYF. The rearrangement links TRBV30 to TRBJ2-3, with TRBD2 matching over 8 bases. The CDR3 contains 15 residues. V lost 8 bases and J lost 4; bases outside the gene matches: 14. Germline assignment: CDR1 GTSNPN and CDR2 SVGIG (reference sequence). Together with reference TRBV30 and TRBJ2-3, the CDR3 gives the full variable domain: SQTIHQWPATLVQPVGSPLSLECTVEGTSNPNLYWYRQAAGRGLQLLFYSVGIGQISSEVPQNLSASRPQDRQFILSSKKLLLSDSGFYLCAPPGLDRFADTQYFGPGTRLTVL.

V is TRBV19 and J is TRBJ2-3; 9 nucleotides match TRBD1. After removal of 5 bases from V and 2 bases from J, the junction contained 8 bases not matched to a gene. CDR1 LNHDA and CDR2 SQIVND come from the germline V gene (reference sequence). The CDR3 runs 16 residues. This CDR3 is CASSLPGQGLTDTQYF. The CDR3 bases are TGTGCCAGTAGTCTCCCGGGACAGGGCCTCACAGATACGCAGTATTTT.

This clone has only a few counts. This rearrangement joins TRBV5-4 to TRBJ2-5; 12 nucleotides line up with TRBD2. The CDR3 contains 16 residues. The V segment lost 3 bases and the J segment 4 bases; nucleotides outside the gene matches: 7. CDR1 is SGHNT, CDR2 YYREEE, per germline (reference sequence). In DNA, the CDR3 is TGTGCCAGCAGCTGGAAGACTAGCGGGAGTGTAGAGACCCAGTACTTC. Residues: CASSWKTSGSVETQYF. The full variable domain, rest sourced from reference TRBV5-4 and TRBJ2-5, is ETGVTQSPTHLIKTRGQQVTLRCSSQSGHNTVSWYQQALGQGPQFIFQYYREEENGRGNFPPRFSGLQFPNYSSELNVNALELDDSALYLCASSWKTSGSVETQYFGPGTRLLVL.

V and J are TRBV4-2 and TRBJ2-7; TRBD1 matches at 10 bases. V shed 2 bases and J 3 bases; nucleotides not matched to a gene: 4. The CDR3 is 15 amino acids. Looked up from germline, CDR1 is LGHNA and CDR2 is YNFKEQ. The CDR3, as DNA: TGTGCCAGCAGCCAAAACTGGGACAGGGGCTACGAGCAGTACTTC. The encoded protein is CASSQNWDRGYEQYF.

V is TRBV27 and J is TRBJ2-3; no reliable D call. This CDR3 spans 14 amino acids. V gave up 2 bases and J gave up 2 bases, with 8 bases separating them. Per the germline V gene, CDR1 is MNHEY and CDR2 is SMNVEV (reference sequence). This CDR3 is CASSLQHPTDTQYF. In nucleotides, the CDR3 is TGTGCCAGCAGTTTACAGCATCCCACAGATACGCAGTATTTT.

The chain employs TRBV10-3 and TRBJ1-1, with 9 bases identical to TRBD1. CDR3 length equals 16 residues. In germline, CDR1 is ENHRY, CDR2 SYGVKD. The V and J ends lost 3 bases and 2 bases, in that order; junction bases with no gene match: 7. The CDR3 sequence: CAISEIPDRGNTEAFF. CDR3 nucleotides: TGTGCCATCAGTGAAATTCCGGACAGGGGCAACACTGAAGCTTTCTTT.

The chain uses TRBV9 and TRBJ2-7, with 10 bases lining up with TRBD2. The V segment lost 0 bases and the J segment 7 bases; nucleotides outside the gene matches: 10. This CDR3 contains 16 residues. CDR1 SGDLS and CDR2 YYNGEE come from the germline V gene. CDR3 nucleotides: TGTGCCAGCAGCGTAGCGCCTAGCGGGAGCCCGGGGGAGCAGTACTTC. The encoded protein is CASSVAPSGSPGEQYF.

In its sample, this clone was seen a few times. The CDR3 DNA sequence: TGTGCCAGCAGCCCTTCCCTGGGCCATGGCTACACCTTC. It codes for CASSPSLGHGYTF. This sequence joins TRBV7-9 and TRBJ1-2; D gene uncertain. CDR1 is SEHNR, CDR2 FQNEAQ, per germline (reference sequence). The CDR3 runs to 13 residues. V was shortened by 5 bases and J by 6 bases, with 13 bases between the two germline ends.

Ten or more counts support this clone. V is TRBV30 and J is TRBJ2-7, with a weak D call TRBD1 (5 bases). Germline loops: CDR1 GTSNPN, CDR2 SVGIG (reference sequence). Trimming took 5 bases from V and 4 from J, leaving 15 bases between them. CDR3 length: 13 amino acids. For the CDR3, the DNA is TGTGCCTGGGAAGGGGCTGGAAAATACGAGCAGTACTTC. This sequence encodes CAWEGAGKYEQYF. The full variable domain, its missing parts supplied by reference TRBV30 and TRBJ2-7, is SQTIHQWPATLVQPVGSPLSLECTVEGTSNPNLYWYRQAAGRGLQLLFYSVGIGQISSEVPQNLSASRPQDRQFILSSKKLLLSDSGFYLCAWEGAGKYEQYFGPGTRLTVT.

The chain is built from TRBV19 and TRBJ2-7, with TRBD2 as a possible D gene (5 bases). The V end lost 5 bases, the J end lost 6 bases, and 23 bases lay between the germline ends. CDR1 is LNHDA and CDR2 is SQIVND in the germline V gene (reference sequence). CDR3 length: 16 residues. Here the CDR3 DNA reads TGTGCCAGTAGTGTTGCGGGCGGTCCTCATCTGGGCGAGCAGTACTTC. It specifies CASSVAGGPHLGEQYF. The variable domain in full, with the rest retrieved from reference TRBV19 and TRBJ2-7, is DGGITQSPKYLFRKEGQNVTLSCEQNLNHDAMYWYRQDPGQGLRLIYYSQIVNDFQKGDIAEGYSVSREKKESFPLTVTSAQKNPTAFYLCASSVAGGPHLGEQYFGPGTRLTVT.

Concerning this clone itself: This sample also contains other DNA sequences that code for the same CDR3. The rearrangement links TRBV7-3 to TRBJ2-2; the D call may be TRBD1 or TRBD2 (5 bases each). V was cut by 5 bases and J by 2 bases, with 9 bases left in between. The length of the CDR3 is 14 residues. In germline, CDR1 is SGHTA, CDR2 FQGTGA. This CDR3 reads CASSPGPNTGELFF. CDR3 nucleotides: TGTGCCAGCAGCCCGGGACCAAACACCGGGGAGCTGTTTTTT.

This clone was detected many times. The chain recombines TRBV25-1 with TRBJ2-3; D is unresolved. CDR3 length: 11 residues. The V end was cut by 6 bases, the J end by 5 bases, with 6 bases between. Germline assignment: CDR1 MGHDK and CDR2 SYGVNS. The CDR3 nucleotides read TGTGCCAGCAGCTCGGGAGATACGCAGTATTTT. It specifies CASSSGDTQYF.

This clone was counted at least ten times. This chain joins TRBV30 and TRBJ2-1; D could derive from TRBD1 or TRBD2 (5 bases each). The germline V gene encodes CDR1 GTSNPN and CDR2 SVGIG (reference sequence). Trimming removed 2 bases at V and 6 bases at J, with 17 bases between. The CDR3 runs to 15 residues. The DNA of the CDR3 is TGTGCCTGGAGTCCTGGGGGAGCCAGCCGCAATGAGCAGTTCTTC. Translating gives CAWSPGGASRNEQFF.

This clone was recorded a few times. The rearrangement uses TRBV28 and TRBJ2-1; D gene ambiguous. The CDR3 runs to 15 residues. CDR1 and CDR2 from the germline V gene are MDHEN and SYDVKM. V lost 2 bases to trimming and J lost 6 bases, with 14 bases between them. In DNA form, the CDR3 reads TGTGCCAGCAGTTTACGACCCGCCATCGGCAATGAGCAGTTCTTC. It codes for CASSLRPAIGNEQFF.

This chain joins TRBV30 and TRBJ2-7; 8 positions agree with TRBD2. V gave up 0 bases and J gave up 6 bases; unmatched junction bases: 7. The CDR3 extends over 14 amino acids. The germline V gene has CDR1 GTSNPN and CDR2 SVGIG (reference sequence). CDR3 region: CAWSVHAGGGEQYF. In DNA, the CDR3 is TGTGCCTGGAGTGTACACGCGGGAGGAGGCGAGCAGTACTTC.

This clone was seen only a few times. The gene calls are TRBV10-2 and TRBJ2-7, with 7 bases aligning to TRBD2. CDR3 size: 14 residues. Trimming took 2 bases from V and 2 from J; bases not matched to a gene: 3. The germline V gene has CDR1 WSHSY and CDR2 SAAADI. CDR3 region: CASSERLAAYEQYF. Here the CDR3 DNA reads TGCGCCAGCAGTGAGCGACTAGCTGCCTACGAGCAGTACTTC.

V gene TRBV7-2 combines with J gene TRBJ2-2; 13 positions match TRBD2. The CDR3 runs to 17 residues. CDR1 and CDR2 (germline): SGHTA, FQGNSA. V lost 5 bases, J lost 1 base, and 4 bases stayed unmatched. As DNA, the CDR3 is TGTGCCAGCAGCCGGGGGACTAGCGGGAAGAACACCGGGGAGCTGTTTTTT. This codes for CASSRGTSGKNTGELFF.

The V and J genes are TRBV25-1 and TRBJ2-1, with TRBD1 matching over 9 bases. With V trimmed by 11 bases and J by 1 base, 0 bases remained unmatched. There are 12 residues in the CDR3. Germline assignment: CDR1 MGHDK and CDR2 SYGVNS. CDR3: CAGQGSYNEQFF. The CDR3 DNA reads TGTGCCGGACAGGGGTCCTACAATGAGCAGTTCTTC.

Only a few counts were recorded for this clone. Other DNA sequences from this sample encode an identical CDR3 as well. This chain connects TRBV7-8 to TRBJ2-7; D unresolved. The CDR3 extends over 12 amino acids. Deletions cut 6 bases from V and 0 bases from J, with 6 bases between. Germline assignment: CDR1 SGHVS and CDR2 FQNEAQ. CDR3 coding DNA: TGTGCCAGCAGTCCCACCTCCTACGAGCAGTACTTC. Translated: CASSPTSYEQYF.

Many counts were recorded for this clone. This same CDR3 is encoded by further DNA sequences in the sample. The chain uses TRBV4-3 and TRBJ2-7; D may correspond to TRBD1 or TRBD2 (5 bases each). This CDR3 contains 14 residues. Germline V gene data show CDR1 as LGHNA and CDR2 as YSLEER. Trimming left V 3 bases short and J 0 bases short, with 9 bases between. CDR3 coding DNA: TGCGCCAGCAGCCAGGGACCCAGCTCCTACGAGCAGTACTTC. It codes for CASSQGPSSYEQYF.

The V call is TRBV9, the J call TRBJ2-1; D is uncertain. CDR1 is SGDLS and CDR2 is YYNGEE in the germline V gene. Trimming cost V 4 bases and J 8 bases, with 19 bases left between them. The CDR3 has 15 residues. The CDR3 spells CASSLGNPRTDEQFF. The CDR3 coding sequence is TGTGCCAGCAGCCTAGGTAATCCCCGGACGGATGAGCAGTTCTTC.

This clone was picked up a small number of times. The chain recombines TRBV5-6 with TRBJ2-1; D might be TRBD2 (6 bases). Per the germline V gene, CDR1 is SGHDT and CDR2 is YYEEEE. V was trimmed by 1 base and J by 4 bases, leaving 12 bases between them. This CDR3 has 15 amino acids. The CDR3 DNA reads as TGTGCCAGCAGCTTGTATAAGGCGGGGTACAATGAGCAGTTCTTC. Encoded protein: CASSLYKAGYNEQFF.

This clone was found a few times. The chain uses TRBV5-6 and TRBJ2-1; 12 bases align to TRBD1. Germline V gene sequence: CDR1 SGHDT, CDR2 YYEEEE. V trimming: 2 bases; J trimming: 10 bases; junction bases outside the gene matches: 7. The CDR3 is made up of 15 amino acids. CDR3 DNA: TGTGCCAGCAGCTTACCGGGACAGGGGGCTCGGGAGCAGTTCTTC. Residues: CASSLPGQGAREQFF.

This clone has only a few counts. CDR3 in amino acids: CASSPVGKSIYEQYF. The CDR3 DNA reads as TGTGCCAGCAGTCCAGTGGGAAAGAGTATCTACGAGCAGTACTTC. The rearrangement joins TRBV27 to TRBJ2-7, with unresolved D. CDR3 length equals 15 residues. Deletions cut 5 bases from V and 3 bases from J, with 17 bases between. Germline V lookup: CDR1 MNHEY, CDR2 SMNVEV (reference sequence).